What follows is one T cell receptor beta chain and its context. Its matching antigen is unknown. Germline CDR1 SGHVS, CDR2 FNYEAQ. V lost 2 bases and J lost 4, with 12 bases in between. CDR3 length: 14 residues. The entirety of the isolated RNA underwent reverse transcription, so expressed TCRB transcripts were sequenced. The method was immunoSEQ multiplex PCR; TCRdb's version includes in-frame clones alone and lacks a portion of them. The sample yields roughly 280,000 clones, roughly a quarter seen once. The record originates from a study of beta chain features in type 1 diabetes. Whole-study results and caveats: Moderate yet significant TCRB CDR3 shortening was seen in Type 1 diabetes patients in all four CD4+ subsets.

The TCR originated in a woman aged 25 to 45 with type 1 diabetes. V usage is TRBV7-6 and J usage is TRBJ2-7, with D possibly being TRBD2 (7 bases). The sequenced sample was naive CD4+ T cells from blood. The CDR3: CASSLRGGGYEQYF. DNA for the CDR3: TGTGCCAGCAGCTTAAGGGGGGGCGGGTACGAGCAGTACTTC.